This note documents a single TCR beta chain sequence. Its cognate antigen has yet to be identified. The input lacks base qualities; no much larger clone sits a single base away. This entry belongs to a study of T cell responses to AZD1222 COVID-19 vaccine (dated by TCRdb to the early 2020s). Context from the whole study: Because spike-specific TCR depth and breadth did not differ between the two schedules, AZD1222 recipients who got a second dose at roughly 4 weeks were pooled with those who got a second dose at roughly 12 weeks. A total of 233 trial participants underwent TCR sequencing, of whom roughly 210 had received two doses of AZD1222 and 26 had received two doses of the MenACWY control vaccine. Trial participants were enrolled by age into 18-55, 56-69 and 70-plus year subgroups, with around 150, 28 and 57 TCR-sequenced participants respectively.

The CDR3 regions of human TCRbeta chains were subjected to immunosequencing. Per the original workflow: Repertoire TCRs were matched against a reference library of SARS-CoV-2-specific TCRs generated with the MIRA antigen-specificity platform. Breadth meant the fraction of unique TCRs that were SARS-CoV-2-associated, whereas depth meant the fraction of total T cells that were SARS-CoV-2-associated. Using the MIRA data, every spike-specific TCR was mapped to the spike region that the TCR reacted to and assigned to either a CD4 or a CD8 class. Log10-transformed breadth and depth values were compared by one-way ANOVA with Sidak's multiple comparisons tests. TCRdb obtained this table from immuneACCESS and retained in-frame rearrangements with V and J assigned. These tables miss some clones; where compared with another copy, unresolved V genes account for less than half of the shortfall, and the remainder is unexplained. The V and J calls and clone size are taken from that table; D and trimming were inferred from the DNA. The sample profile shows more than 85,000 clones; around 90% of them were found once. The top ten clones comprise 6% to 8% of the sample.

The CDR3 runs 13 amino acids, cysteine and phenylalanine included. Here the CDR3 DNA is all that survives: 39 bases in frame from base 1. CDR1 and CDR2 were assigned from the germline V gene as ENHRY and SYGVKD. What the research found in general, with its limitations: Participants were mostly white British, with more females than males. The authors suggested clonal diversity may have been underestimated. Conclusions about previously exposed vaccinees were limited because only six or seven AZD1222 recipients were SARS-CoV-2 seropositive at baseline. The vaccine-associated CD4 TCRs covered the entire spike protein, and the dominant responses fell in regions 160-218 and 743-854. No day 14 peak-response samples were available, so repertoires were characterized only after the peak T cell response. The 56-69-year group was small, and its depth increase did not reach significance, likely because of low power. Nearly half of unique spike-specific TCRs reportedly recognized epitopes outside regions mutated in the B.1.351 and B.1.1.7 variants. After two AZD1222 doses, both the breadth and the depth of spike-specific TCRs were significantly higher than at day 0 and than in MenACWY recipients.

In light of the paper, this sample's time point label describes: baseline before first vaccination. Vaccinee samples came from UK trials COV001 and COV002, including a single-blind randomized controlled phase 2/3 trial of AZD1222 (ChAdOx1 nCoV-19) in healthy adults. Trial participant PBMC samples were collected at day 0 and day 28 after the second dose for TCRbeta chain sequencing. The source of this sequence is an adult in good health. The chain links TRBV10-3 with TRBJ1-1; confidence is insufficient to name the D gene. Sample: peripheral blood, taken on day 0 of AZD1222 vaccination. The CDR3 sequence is CARPGPVKTEAFF. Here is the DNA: TGTGCGCGGCCGGGCCCTGTAAAGACTGAAGCTTTCTTT.